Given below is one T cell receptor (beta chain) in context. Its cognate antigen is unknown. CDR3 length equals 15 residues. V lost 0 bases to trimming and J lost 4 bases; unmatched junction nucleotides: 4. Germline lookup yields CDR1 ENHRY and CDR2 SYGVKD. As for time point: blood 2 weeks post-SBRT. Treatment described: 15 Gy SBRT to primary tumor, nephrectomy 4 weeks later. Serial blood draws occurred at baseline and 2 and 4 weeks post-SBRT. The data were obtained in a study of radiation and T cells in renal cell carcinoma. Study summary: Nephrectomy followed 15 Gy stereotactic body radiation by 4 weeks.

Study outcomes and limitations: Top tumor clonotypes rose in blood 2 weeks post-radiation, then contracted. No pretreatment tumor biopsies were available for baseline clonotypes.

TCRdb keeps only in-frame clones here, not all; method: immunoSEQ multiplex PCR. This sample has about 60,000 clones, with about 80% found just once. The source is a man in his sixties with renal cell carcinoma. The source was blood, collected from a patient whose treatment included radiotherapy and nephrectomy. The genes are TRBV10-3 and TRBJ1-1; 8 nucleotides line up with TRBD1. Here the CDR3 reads CAISESAQGVTEAFF. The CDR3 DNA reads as TGTGCCATCAGTGAGTCGGCACAGGGGGTCACTGAAGCTTTCTTT.